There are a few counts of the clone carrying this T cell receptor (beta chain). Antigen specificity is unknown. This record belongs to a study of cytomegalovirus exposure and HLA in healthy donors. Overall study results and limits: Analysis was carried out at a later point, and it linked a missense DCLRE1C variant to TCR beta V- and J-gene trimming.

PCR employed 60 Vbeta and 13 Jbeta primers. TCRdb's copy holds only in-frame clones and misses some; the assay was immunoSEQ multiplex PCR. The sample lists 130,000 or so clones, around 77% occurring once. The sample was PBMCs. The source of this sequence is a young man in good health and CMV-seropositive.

CDR3 protein: CASSQDLRRDSGNTIYF. CDR3 sequence (DNA): TGTGCCAGCAGCCAAGATTTGCGGAGAGACTCTGGAAACACCATATATTTT. The chain has TRBV14 and TRBJ1-3; the D is unclear. Germline V gene lookup returns CDR1 SGHDN and CDR2 FVKESK. With 0 bases removed from V and 0 bases from J, the gap between germline ends came to 12 bases. CDR3 size: 17 residues.